Below are 23 T cell receptor beta chains sequenced from a single sample in a study of Ad26.COV2.S vaccination and SARS-CoV-2 variants. Noted treatment: over 15 received Ad26.COV2.S at low or high dose, single or two shots; 5 received placebo; per-sample allocation not given. Sampling took place 63 days after the first vaccine or placebo injection. Profiled with immunoSEQ multiplex PCR; TCRdb holds only in-frame clones, not every one. Among roughly 420,000 clones listed, approximately 90% were seen once. Sequencing used peripheral blood, obtained in a trial of Ad26.COV2.S vaccine versus placebo. Receptors originate from a person between 18 and 59 years old who received the Ad26.COV2.S COVID-19 vaccine or a placebo.

The V and J genes are TRBV7-2 and TRBJ2-7; D is perhaps TRBD2 (6 bases). This CDR3 is 13 amino acids long. Trimming shortened V by 4 bases and J by 3 bases, and 10 bases separated the two germline ends. Germline CDR1 and CDR2: SGHTA and FQGNSA. Here the CDR3 reads CASSYGDFYEQYF. In DNA form, the CDR3 reads TGTGCCAGCAGCTACGGGGACTTCTACGAGCAGTACTTC.

V usage is TRBV6-1 and J usage is TRBJ1-4; perhaps TRBD1 as D (6 bases). The CDR3 sequence is 17 residues long. Trimming removed 2 bases from V and 4 bases from J, with 17 bases in between. The germline V gene has CDR1 MNHNS and CDR2 SASEGT. CDR3 nucleotides: TGTGCCAGCAGTGAACAACCCTACAGGGCTGGTAATGAAAAACTGTTTTTT. Its translation is CASSEQPYRAGNEKLFF.

The rearrangement uses TRBV7-9 and TRBJ2-7; D perhaps matches TRBD2 (5 bases). The germline CDR1 and CDR2 sequences are SEHNR and FQNEAQ (reference sequence). The CDR3 is made up of 13 amino acids. V lost 3 bases, J lost 3 bases, and 9 bases lay in between. This CDR3 reads CASSFTGNYEQYF. The DNA for the CDR3 is TGTGCCAGCAGCTTCACGGGGAACTACGAGCAGTACTTC.

The chain couples TRBV1 to TRBJ2-3; the table names TRBD2, a call not compared with the DNA. TRBV1 is given as a pseudogene. The CDR3 runs 15 residues. The CDR3 sequence: CTSSQSPGGTDTQYF. The CDR3 nucleotides read TGCACCAGCAGCCAGAGCCCGGGGGGCACAGATACGCAGTATTTT.

This chain joins TRBV6-5 and TRBJ2-5, with 7 bases aligning to TRBD1. The germline V gene encodes CDR1 MNHEY and CDR2 SVGAGI. With 0 bases clipped from V and 5 bases from J, the junction kept 6 bases outside the gene matches. This CDR3 contains 15 residues. The CDR3 reads CASSYSQGDLETQYF. DNA of the CDR3: TGTGCCAGCAGTTACTCGCAGGGGGATTTGGAGACCCAGTACTTC.

The chain couples TRBV7-9 to TRBJ2-3; D assignment may be TRBD1 or TRBD2 (5 bases each). This CDR3 has 16 amino acids. Germline CDR1 and CDR2: SEHNR and FQNEAQ (reference sequence). V lost 4 bases and J 2 bases, leaving 16 bases between the germline ends. CDR3 loop: CASSSNRGSVTDTQYF. The CDR3 DNA reads as TGTGCCAGCAGCTCAAACCGGGGCTCAGTCACAGATACGCAGTATTTT.

This chain connects TRBV11-3 to TRBJ2-3; 8 bases line up with TRBD2. The CDR3 runs 13 residues. Germline V gene lookup returns CDR1 SGHNT and CDR2 YENEEA. Written as DNA, the CDR3 is TGTGCAAAACCTGGCGGGGGGACAGATACGCAGTATTTT. Amino acid sequence: CAKPGGGTDTQYF.

The chain carries TRBV27 and TRBJ2-7, with D perhaps given as TRBD1 or TRBD2 (6 bases each). The length of the CDR3 is 14 residues. The ends were cut back, 5 bases at V and 6 bases at J, with 17 bases in the middle. The germline V gene has CDR1 MNHEY and CDR2 SMNVEV (reference sequence). The chain's CDR3 is CASSPIRGAVEQYF. As DNA, the CDR3 is TGTGCCAGCAGTCCTATTAGGGGGGCGGTCGAGCAGTACTTC.

The gene calls are TRBV29-1 and TRBJ1-2; a possible D gene is TRBD1 (6 bases). With 7 bases removed from V and 2 bases from J, the gap between germline ends came to 23 bases. The length of the CDR3 is 16 residues. CDR1 is SQVTM, CDR2 ANQGSEA, per germline. DNA for the CDR3: TGCAGCGCTAGGGGGGGGAGGACGGATGGGAACTATGGCTACACCTTC. It translates to CSARGGRTDGNYGYTF.

The V call is TRBV21-1, the J call TRBJ2-3; the D segment call TRBD1 is taken from the table without a DNA check. TRBV21-1 is a documented pseudogene. The CDR3 is 16 residues long. The CDR3 DNA sequence: TGTGCCAGCAGCAAAGAAAGAACAGGGATCACAGATACGCAGTATTTT. It encodes CASSKERTGITDTQYF.

This chain uses TRBV5-1 with TRBJ2-3, with D maybe TRBD2 (6 bases). Germline V CDR1 and CDR2: SGHRS, YFSETQ. V lost 2 bases, J lost 4 bases, and 11 bases lay in between. This CDR3 spans 14 amino acids. DNA of the CDR3: TGCGCCAGCAGCTTAGGAGGGTTCGCAGATACGCAGTATTTT. The encoded protein is CASSLGGFADTQYF.

The V gene is TRBV19, the J gene TRBJ2-7; TRBD1 agrees at 7 bases. V shed 1 base and J 6 bases; nucleotides not matched to a gene: 12. The CDR3 totals 16 residues. CDR1 is LNHDA, CDR2 SQIVND, per germline (reference sequence). The CDR3 sequence: CASSIAGTVIKREQYF. CDR3 DNA: TGTGCCAGTAGTATAGCCGGGACAGTTATCAAACGCGAGCAGTACTTC.

The rearrangement links TRBV3-1 (or the pseudogene TRBV3-2) to TRBJ2-7; TRBD1 or TRBD2 may be the D gene (5 bases each). The V gene's germline CDR1 is LGHDT and CDR2 YNNKEL (reference sequence). The CDR3 is 17 amino acids. V was clipped by 3 bases and J by 0 bases, with 18 bases between them. CDR3 coding DNA: TGTGCCAGCAGCCACTTACTACAAGGGGAGAGCTCCTACGAGCAGTACTTC. Residues: CASSHLLQGESSYEQYF.

V usage is TRBV27 and J usage is TRBJ2-7; D perhaps matches TRBD1 (6 bases). The germline gives CDR1 MNHEY, CDR2 SMNVEV (reference sequence). The V gene lost 6 bases and the J gene lost 0 bases, with 18 bases spanning the gap. The CDR3 loop spans 16 amino acids. The CDR3 nucleotides are TGTGCCAGCAGCTTAAAACCGGGACATAACTCCTACGAGCAGTACTTC. This translates into CASSLKPGHNSYEQYF.

The chain recombines TRBV24-1 with TRBJ1-5; weak D call: TRBD1 (6 bases). Trimming stripped 4 bases from V and 2 bases from J, with 8 bases between. CDR3 length equals 14 residues. Germline V gene lookup returns CDR1 KGHDR and CDR2 SFDVKD. The CDR3 loop is CATSDRGRNQPQHF. DNA of the CDR3: TGTGCCACCAGTGACAGGGGACGCAATCAGCCCCAGCATTTT.

This clone has only a few counts. The rearrangement uses TRBV7-3 and TRBJ2-1, with 8 bases lining up with TRBD1. The CDR3 is 15 residues long. The germline gives CDR1 SGHTA, CDR2 FQGTGA. J gave up 8 bases and V 5 bases, and 11 bases lay outside the gene matches. In DNA form, the CDR3 reads TGTGCCAGCAGCACAAGGGCAGGGGGCAAGGATGAGCAGTTCTTC. Translating gives CASSTRAGGKDEQFF.

The V and J genes are TRBV5-1 and TRBJ2-5; D may match TRBD1 or TRBD2 (6 bases each). Germline CDR1 reads SGHRS; CDR2 reads YFSETQ. Trimming removed 0 bases from V and 5 bases from J, with 14 bases in between. The CDR3 sequence is 15 residues long. In DNA, the CDR3 is TGCGCCAGCAGCTTGGAGGACGGGGGCCCCGAGACCCAGTACTTC. This sequence encodes CASSLEDGGPETQYF.

The chain has TRBV9 and TRBJ2-7; TRBD1 matches at 10 bases. The germline gives CDR1 SGDLS, CDR2 YYNGEE. The CDR3 is 16 amino acids. Losses at the gene ends were 4 bases for V and 2 bases for J; bases not matched to a gene: 9. For the CDR3, the DNA is TGTGCCAGCAGCTTAAAGGGACAGGGGTTCCCCTACGAGCAGTACTTC. Its protein is CASSLKGQGFPYEQYF.

This chain connects TRBV18 to TRBJ2-7, with a weak D call TRBD1 (6 bases). Germline values: CDR1 KGHSH, CDR2 LQKENI. The CDR3 sequence is 15 residues long. With 3 bases removed from V and 3 bases from J, the gap between germline ends came to 15 bases. CDR3 sequence (DNA): TGTGCCAGCTCACCCACGGGACACCGAAACTACGAGCAGTACTTC. Its protein product is CASSPTGHRNYEQYF.

This clone was detected only once. The J gene is TRBJ2-4, the V gene TRBV7-2; 9 nucleotides line up with TRBD1. V shed 6 bases, J shed 9 bases, and the junction held 12 bases outside the gene matches. CDR1 is SGHTA, CDR2 FQGNSA, per germline. There are 15 residues in the CDR3. DNA of the CDR3: TGTGCCAGCAGTCCCACAGGGGGCCCGTTCTTCATTCAGTACTTC. This translates into CASSPTGGPFFIQYF.

This clone has just one count. CDR3 coding DNA: TGTGCCAGCAGCCGAACCCCCTGGAGCACTGAAGCTTTCTTT. Protein product: CASSRTPWSTEAFF. The gene calls are TRBV3-1 (or the pseudogene TRBV3-2) and TRBJ1-1; D not resolved. Trimming cost V 4 bases and J 4 bases, with 13 bases left between them. The CDR3 is 14 amino acids. The germline gives CDR1 LGHDT, CDR2 YNNKEL (reference sequence).

V gene TRBV9 combines with J gene TRBJ2-1; 7 bases map to TRBD1. From germline, CDR1 is SGDLS and CDR2 YYNGEE. The length of the CDR3 is 17 residues. The V segment lost 4 bases and the J segment 3 bases; nucleotides outside the gene matches: 13. CDR3 sequence (DNA): TGTGCCAGCAGCACGACGACAGGGATCATGGTCTACAATGAGCAGTTCTTC. It is translated as CASSTTTGIMVYNEQFF.

This clone was detected only a few times. One end of the junction varies from germline; a read error may be responsible. This chain joins TRBV12-3 or TRBV12-4 and TRBJ1-5; maybe TRBD1 (5 bases). The CDR3 runs to 12 residues. This CDR3 is CASTNVGAPLDF. In DNA, the CDR3 is TGTGCCAGCACCAATGTAGGGGCCCCTTTGGATTTT.